The entry that follows covers one T cell receptor (beta chain) sequence. What it recognizes is unknown. The data originate from a study of shared clonotypes between healthy human individuals. Study details: Donors had three CD4 naive, three CD4 memory, two CD8 naive and one CD8 memory plate apiece. General study points: A reduction in generation probabilities was seen for non-shared clonotypes relative to those shared by all four donors.

The authors loaded around 200 ng DNA, 30,000 to 35,000 T cell genomes, into sorted-subset replicate PCRs. Authors' processing steps: ImmunoSEQ supplied junction-only sequences lacking quality scores, so filtering was different. Produced via immunoSEQ multiplex PCR; TCRdb's table is partial and in-frame only. V, J and clone size were drawn from that table, and D and trimming were deduced from the DNA. The sample holds approximately 700,000 clones; around 73% are singletons and the top ten take around 1.7%. Germline loops: CDR1 LNHDA, CDR2 SQIVND (reference sequence). The CDR3 loop spans 15 amino acids. V lost 5 bases to trimming and J lost 4 bases; unmatched junction nucleotides: 8.

The sample consisted of memory CD4+ T cells sorted from blood. Stated subset: CD45RA-negative fraction. The V gene is TRBV19, the J gene TRBJ1-5; TRBD1 matches at 7 bases. The TCR was taken from a woman aged 30 to 39 in good health. The CDR3 protein is CASSRQGPANQPQHF. DNA of the CDR3: TGTGCCAGTAGTCGACAGGGTCCGGCGAATCAGCCCCAGCATTTT.